Detailed here is one T cell receptor beta chain. Its antigen is still unknown. Germline loops: CDR1 SGHTS, CDR2 YDEGEE. This CDR3 has 15 residues. V dropped 1 base and J dropped 2 bases, with 12 bases sitting between them. Here immunoSEQ multiplex PCR was the method, and the copy in TCRdb shows in-frame clones only, minus some. Here the sample spans about 24,000 clones, around 85% being singletons. The data were taken from a study of lymphopenia after photon versus proton radiotherapy. Findings and limits, study-wide: A bigger post-nadir fall in TCR diversity correlated inversely with survival time in deceased patients. Under photons, naive T cells and diversity fell while effector/memory populations rose. Better survival with proton therapy was suggested as possible, not demonstrated. After lymphocyte nadir, photon-treated repertoires showed oligoclonal expansion, especially CD8+ Temra.

This material consisted of peripheral blood, taken from a patient treated with photon-based radiotherapy. This sequence was found in a man in his sixties with pancreatic cancer. V is TRBV5-8 and J is TRBJ1-2; TRBD1 is a possible D gene (5 bases). Here the CDR3 reads CASSLSGAVNYGYTF. The DNA for the CDR3 is TGTGCCAGCAGCTTGTCTGGGGCGGTAAACTATGGCTACACCTTC.